A single sample is the source of the 27 T cell receptor beta chains below, sequenced in a study of blood T cell repertoires in COVID-19. Here immunoSEQ multiplex PCR was the method, and the copy in TCRdb shows in-frame clones only, minus some. The data contain around 120,000 clones, approximately 79% of them seen just once; the ten biggest clones take up roughly 2.5%. The sample taken for sequencing was peripheral blood. The receptors stem from a man aged 45-65 years with acute or convalescent COVID-19.

The genes are TRBV12-3 or TRBV12-4 and TRBJ1-2, with unresolved D. The CDR3 sequence is 13 residues long. The ends were cut back, 3 bases at V and 1 base at J, with 6 bases in the middle. CDR3 residues: CASSFLRNYGYTF. DNA for the CDR3: TGTGCCAGCAGTTTTCTCCGTAACTATGGCTACACCTTC.

This clone was detected once. The genes are TRBV10-1 and TRBJ1-6; no firm D call. Germline CDR1 is WNHNN and CDR2 is SYGVQD (reference sequence). V was trimmed by 3 bases and J by 7 bases, leaving 10 bases between them. The CDR3 is 14 residues long. CDR3 nucleotide sequence: TGCGCCAGCAGTGATCGGAGCTCGAATTCACCCCTCCACTTT. This gives the protein CASSDRSSNSPLHF.

This chain uses TRBV27 with TRBJ2-1; TRBD2 matches at 7 bases. Unmatched junction bases numbered 11, after V lost 6 bases and J lost 3 bases. Per the germline V gene, CDR1 is MNHEY and CDR2 is SMNVEV (reference sequence). This CDR3 contains 16 residues. CDR3 protein: CASRKEAGDLYNEQFF. CDR3 nucleotides: TGTGCCAGCAGAAAGGAGGCGGGAGACCTCTACAATGAGCAGTTCTTC.

The gene calls are TRBV27 and TRBJ2-5; the match to TRBD1 covers 8 bases. V trimming: 0 bases; J trimming: 5 bases; junction bases outside the gene matches: 5. The CDR3 sequence is 15 residues long. Germline lookup yields CDR1 MNHEY and CDR2 SMNVEV (reference sequence). The CDR3: CASSLSGRQGETQYF. The CDR3 DNA sequence: TGTGCCAGCAGTTTATCGGGAAGACAGGGGGAGACCCAGTACTTC.

V and J are TRBV7-9 and TRBJ2-1; 10 positions match TRBD1. The length of the CDR3 is 15 residues. The V gene's germline CDR1 is SEHNR and CDR2 FQNEAQ (reference sequence). The V segment lost 1 base and the J segment 8 bases; nucleotides outside the gene matches: 5. CDR3 amino acids: CASSLDQDRGDEQFF. The CDR3 nucleotides read TGTGCCAGCAGCTTAGATCAGGACAGGGGGGATGAGCAGTTCTTC.

This sequence joins TRBV7-9 and TRBJ2-7; D is unresolved. V dropped 3 bases and J dropped 6 bases, with 12 bases sitting between them. In germline, CDR1 is SEHNR, CDR2 FQNEAQ (reference sequence). The CDR3 consists of 13 residues. The CDR3 region has the DNA TGTGCCAGCAGCTTCGCCCGGGTCTCCGAGCAGTACTTC. It encodes CASSFARVSEQYF.

The chain joins TRBV4-2 to TRBJ1-2; a possible D gene is TRBD1 (5 bases). The V gene lost 0 bases and the J gene lost 7 bases, with 15 bases spanning the gap. The CDR3 has 15 amino acids. Germline V gene sequence: CDR1 LGHNA, CDR2 YNFKEQ. As DNA, the CDR3 is TGTGCCAGCAGCCAAGACCGGGGGATCGACGGTGGCTACACCTTC. Translation gives CASSQDRGIDGGYTF.

This chain uses TRBV5-1 with TRBJ2-5, with a weak D call TRBD2 (6 bases). The CDR3 totals 15 residues. V lost 5 bases to trimming and J lost 0 bases, with 14 bases between them. The germline CDR1 and CDR2 sequences are SGHRS and YFSETQ. CDR3 sequence reads: CASRRNRRDQETQYF. Written as DNA, the CDR3 is TGCGCCAGCAGGAGGAACAGGAGGGACCAAGAGACCCAGTACTTC.

The chain joins TRBV19 to TRBJ1-1, with a possible D match to TRBD1 (5 bases). Trimming removed 2 bases at V and 11 bases at J, with 15 bases between. Germline values: CDR1 LNHDA, CDR2 SQIVND (reference sequence). The CDR3 spans 13 residues. CDR3 amino acids: CASSINDSPPAFF. The CDR3 bases are TGTGCCAGTAGTATAAACGACAGTCCCCCGGCTTTCTTT.

The chain combines TRBV25-1 with TRBJ1-2; no firm D call. V was pared by 3 bases and J by 6 bases, with 14 bases between. This CDR3 has 14 residues. Germline assignment: CDR1 MGHDK and CDR2 SYGVNS. CDR3 nucleotides: TGTGCCAGCAGTGATCCGCGAACAGTGGATGGCTACACCTTC. Amino acids: CASSDPRTVDGYTF.

This clone was found once. V is TRBV12-3 or TRBV12-4 and J is TRBJ1-1; no reliable D call. The CDR3 extends over 13 amino acids. Trimming removed 2 bases from V and 6 bases from J, with 10 bases in between. The CDR3 nucleotides read TGTGCCAGCAGTTTACATGGTTCGGCTGAAGCTTTCTTT. As protein: CASSLHGSAEAFF.

This clone was counted between two and nine times. The chain combines TRBV24-1 with TRBJ2-3; possibly TRBD1 for D (5 bases). The V gene lost 5 bases and the J gene lost 8 bases, with 13 bases spanning the gap. CDR1 and CDR2 (germline): KGHDR, SFDVKD. This CDR3 has 13 residues. In DNA form, the CDR3 reads TGTGCCACCAGTGCCAGGGCCCAAGGTACGCAGTATTTT. Translation: CATSARAQGTQYF.

CDR3 DNA: TGTGCCAGCAGCTTAGAGGCGGAGAGGGGGACTGAAGCTTTCTTT. It is translated as CASSLEAERGTEAFF. The gene calls are TRBV11-2 and TRBJ1-1; D possibly corresponds to TRBD1 (6 bases). The CDR3 totals 15 residues. Germline-derived CDR1 and CDR2 are SGHAT and FQNNGV. V lost 0 bases and J lost 5, with 13 bases in between.

V usage is TRBV7-3 and J usage is TRBJ2-3; 12 bases fit TRBD2. CDR1 and CDR2 (germline): SGHTA, FQGTGA. The CDR3 contains 17 residues. Losses at the gene ends were 2 bases for V and 4 bases for J; bases not matched to a gene: 7. CDR3 amino acids: CASSLSSGGARADTQYF. CDR3 coding DNA: TGTGCCAGCAGCTTATCTAGCGGGGGGGCCAGGGCAGATACGCAGTATTTT.

This chain joins TRBV28 and TRBJ2-1, with TRBD1 matching 10 bases. The CDR3 spans 17 residues. Germline-derived CDR1 and CDR2 are MDHEN and SYDVKM. The V gene end was trimmed by 1 base and the J gene end by 8 bases; junction bases not matched to a gene: 11. CDR3 DNA: TGTGCCAGCAGTTTATACCGGACAGGGGGTAATTGGGATGAGCAGTTCTTC. This encodes CASSLYRTGGNWDEQFF.

The rearrangement links TRBV4-1 to TRBJ2-7, with TRBD1 matching 9 bases. This CDR3 is 16 amino acids long. Germline assignment: CDR1 MGHRA and CDR2 YSYEKL. The junction had 11 bases not matched to a gene; V was cut back by 5 bases and J by 3 bases. The CDR3 DNA sequence: TGCGCCAGCAGCGCTCTCACCGGGACAGGGAACTACGAGCAGTACTTC. Translated: CASSALTGTGNYEQYF.

This clone was counted a few times. The chain has TRBV7-9 and TRBJ1-1; maybe TRBD1 (5 bases). The CDR3 contains 13 residues. Germline CDR1 SEHNR, CDR2 FQNEAQ (reference sequence). Trimming took 5 bases from V and 12 from J, leaving 19 bases between them. This chain's CDR3 is CASSPTGVSETFF. Here the CDR3 DNA reads TGTGCCAGCAGCCCCACGGGGGTCAGTGAGACTTTCTTT.

J is TRBJ1-5 and V is TRBV15, with unresolved D. The CDR3 spans 16 residues. CDR1 and CDR2 from the germline V gene are LNHNV and YYDKDF (reference sequence). Trimming removed 0 bases at V and 5 bases at J, with 14 bases between. The CDR3 here is CATSRDGVGGDQPQHF. Here the CDR3 DNA reads TGTGCCACCAGCAGAGATGGGGTGGGAGGTGATCAGCCCCAGCATTTT.

V is TRBV9 and J is TRBJ2-2; TRBD1 matches at 7 bases. The CDR3 loop spans 16 amino acids. J gave up 0 bases and V 4 bases, and 6 bases lay outside the gene matches. Germline values: CDR1 SGDLS, CDR2 YYNGEE. CDR3 DNA sequence: TGTGCCAGCAGCTCCCGGGACAGAGCGAACACCGGGGAGCTGTTTTTT. This sequence encodes CASSSRDRANTGELFF.

This clone was observed a handful of times. The chain is built from TRBV5-6 and TRBJ1-2, with 8 bases identical to TRBD1. V was pared by 0 bases and J by 6 bases, with 10 bases of the junction left unmatched. The CDR3 runs to 16 residues. CDR1 is SGHDT, CDR2 YYEEEE, per germline. The CDR3 DNA follows: TGTGCCAGCAGCTTGGCCATCCACAGGGGGAAAAATGGCTACACCTTC. Amino acids: CASSLAIHRGKNGYTF.

This clone has just a few counts. J is TRBJ2-3 and V is TRBV10-3, with TRBD2 as a possible D gene (5 bases). CDR3 size: 14 residues. V lost 3 bases and J lost 2, with 9 bases in between. Germline V gene lookup returns CDR1 ENHRY and CDR2 SYGVKD. CDR3 loop: CAISDRGNTDTQYF. For the CDR3, the DNA is TGTGCCATCAGTGACCGGGGAAACACAGATACGCAGTATTTT.

The J gene is TRBJ1-6, the V gene TRBV6-5; no reliable D call. Germline-derived CDR1 and CDR2 are MNHEY and SVGAGI. Trimming shortened V by 0 bases and J by 0 bases, and 6 bases separated the two germline ends. This CDR3 comprises 16 residues. The CDR3 loop is CASSYSGVSYNSPLHF. For the CDR3, the DNA is TGTGCCAGCAGTTACTCCGGGGTCTCCTATAATTCACCCCTCCACTTT.

This chain joins TRBV7-9 and TRBJ1-6, with D tentatively TRBD1 (6 bases). The CDR3 loop spans 16 amino acids. The germline V gene has CDR1 SEHNR and CDR2 FQNEAQ (reference sequence). The V gene lost 5 bases and the J gene lost 9 bases, with 20 bases spanning the gap. Here the CDR3 DNA reads TGTGCCAGCAGCGGAACAGGGTACGCCTCGCTTTCACCCCTCCACTTT. As protein: CASSGTGYASLSPLHF.

A few counts support this clone. V gene TRBV19 combines with J gene TRBJ1-2, with TRBD1 identical over 11 bases. The CDR3 has 13 residues. The trim removed 6 bases at V and 8 bases at J, leaving 5 bases unmatched. Per the germline V gene, CDR1 is LNHDA and CDR2 is SQIVND (reference sequence). The CDR3 region has the DNA TGTGCCAGTAGCGGACAGGGGGCCGGGGGCTACACCTTC. Residues: CASSGQGAGGYTF.

This rearrangement joins TRBV29-1 to TRBJ2-3; the match to TRBD2 covers 8 bases. The CDR3 totals 13 residues. Germline V gene lookup returns CDR1 SQVTM and CDR2 ANQGSEA. Trimming cost V 4 bases and J 7 bases; bases outside gene matches: 7. The CDR3: CSVGYSGSYTQYF. The CDR3, as DNA: TGCAGCGTTGGATACAGCGGGAGTTATACGCAGTATTTT.

The chain has TRBV27 and TRBJ2-3; 7 nucleotides align to TRBD2. CDR3 length: 15 amino acids. Trimming took 3 bases from V and 2 from J; bases not matched to a gene: 5. Germline V gives CDR1 MNHEY, CDR2 SMNVEV (reference sequence). CDR3 residues: CASSFSSGITDTQYF. The CDR3 DNA sequence: TGTGCCAGCAGTTTTTCAAGCGGGATCACAGATACGCAGTATTTT.

The chain has TRBV10-2 and TRBJ1-1; tentatively, D is TRBD1 (5 bases). Germline V CDR1 and CDR2: WSHSY, SAAADI. The CDR3 spans 12 residues. The V and J ends lost 3 bases and 9 bases respectively, with 11 bases between them. The chain's CDR3 is CASSESRQKAFF. The CDR3 region has the DNA TGCGCCAGCAGTGAAAGCCGACAGAAAGCTTTCTTT.